This T cell receptor (beta chain) was identified in a study of blood T cell repertoires in COVID-19. About the research overall: The cDNA or gDNA used as material had been derived from T cells, B-cell-depleted T cells, or PBMCs.

How the authors handled the data: Reference gene primers were amplified, and this amplification served to estimate nucleated cell counts. TCRdb's table, derived via immunoSEQ multiplex PCR, lists solely in-frame clones and lacks some. The DNA gave D and trimming, while V, J and clone size come from that table. This table holds approximately 300,000 clones, around 90% found once. Everyone who took part was about 18 to 90 years old, and they came from about two dozen US areas. V was cut by 1 base and J by 6 bases, with 13 bases left in between. Germline assignment: CDR1 LNHNV and CDR2 YYDKDF (reference sequence). This CDR3 is built from 15 residues.

The V gene is TRBV15, the J gene TRBJ2-1; possibly TRBD1 for D (5 bases). The sequenced sample consisted of PBMCs or T cells enriched from blood (not recorded which). The source of this sequence is a woman in her late teens or twenties with acute COVID-19. The CDR3 loop is CATSRVGAFFNEQFF. The CDR3 coding sequence is TGTGCCACCAGCAGAGTAGGGGCCTTTTTCAATGAGCAGTTCTTC.